This TCR beta chain was sequenced in a study of ipilimumab plus nivolumab after autologous stem cell transplantation. Overall study context: Patients received a median of roughly five ipilimumab and eight or nine nivolumab doses.

Produced via immunoSEQ multiplex PCR; TCRdb's table is partial and in-frame only. Here the sample spans about 6,300 clones, 85% to 90% being singletons. Starting 14 to 28 days after autologous transplant, ipilimumab 1 mg/kg was given. CDR1 SEHNR and CDR2 FQNEAQ come from the germline V gene (reference sequence). V was trimmed by 8 bases and J by 3 bases, leaving 13 bases between them. The CDR3 length is 14 residues. This clonotype originated in a female donor with multiple myeloma. This specimen consisted of PBMCs, obtained in a trial of ipilimumab plus nivolumab as post-transplant consolidation. The rearrangement links TRBV7-9 to TRBJ2-2, with D maybe TRBD2 (5 bases). CDR3 in amino acids: CASQRMSDTGELFF. The CDR3 DNA is TGTGCCAGCCAGCGGATGAGCGACACCGGGGAGCTGTTTTTT.